This T cell receptor (beta chain) was identified in a study of OX40 agonist ivuxolimab in advanced cancers. Turning to this clone: The antigen remains unidentified.

Findings and limits, study-wide: On average, CD8+ T cells showed a greater number of expanded clones than CD4+. With doses of 0.1 to 3.0 mg/kg, CD4+ and CD8+ blood T cells had undergone clonal expansion by week 6.

This table comes from immunoSEQ multiplex PCR, and its TCRdb copy is limited to in-frame clones, with some not included. Found here are 45,000 to 60,000 clones, 88% of them singletons; the top ten hold roughly 8.4%. It was autoimmune disease history or systemic immunosuppression that excluded patients. The CDR3 covers 13 residues. Germline CDR1 is KGHSH and CDR2 is LQKENI. V lost 3 bases and J 5 bases, leaving 10 bases between the germline ends. The chain joins TRBV18 to TRBJ2-5; D may be TRBD2 (6 bases). This TCR was recovered from an adult with an advanced solid tumor such as melanoma, head and neck, liver or kidney cancer. The starting material was CD4+ or CD8+ T cells sorted from blood, obtained in a trial of the OX40 agonist ivuxolimab. The CDR3 region has the DNA TGTGCCAGCTCACCCGGCGGGACGGAGACCCAGTACTTC. Its protein product is CASSPGGTETQYF. Looking up the rest from reference TRBV18 and TRBJ2-5 gives the full variable domain: NAGVMQNPRHLVRRRGQEARLRCSPMKGHSHVYWYRQLPEEGLKFMVYLQKENIIDESGMPKERFSAEFPKEGPSILRIQQVVRGDSAAYFCASSPGGTETQYFGPGTRLLVL.